This TCR beta chain was sequenced for a study of monozygotic twins with inflammatory bowel disease. Whole-study findings and limits: No discrimination was achieved between different T cell subtypes. Lower sharing of clonotypes with other individuals was seen in IBD patients than in healthy twins. This was most marked in patients showing signs of disease activity.

Of note for this clonotype: Its cognate antigen is unknown.

An approximately 2.3 ml blood sample was drawn per donor. From roughly 3,300 ng of total RNA, each TCR library was prepared. Following a re-call of the 5' RACE reads, TCRdb has one entry per CDR3 protein and lacks DNA. The sample includes 440,000 or so distinct CDR3 sequences. Germline values: CDR1 SQVTM, CDR2 ANQGSEA. The CDR3 spans 12 residues. Sequenced sample: blood. This chain uses TRBV29-1 with TRBJ2-7. This receptor was obtained from a human donor with ulcerative colitis or Crohn's disease, or a healthy co-twin of an affected twin (not recorded which). The CDR3 loop reads CSVEESSYEQYF.